The T cell receptor (beta chain) described here comes from a study of OX40 agonist ivuxolimab in advanced cancers. With respect to the entire study: Ivuxolimab was a fully human IgG2 agonistic monoclonal antibody targeting the costimulatory receptor OX40 (CD134). Intravenous ivuxolimab was administered to patients every 2 weeks at six dose levels: 0.01, 0.1, 0.3, 1.5, 3 and 10 mg/kg. Of the approximately 54 patients in dose escalation, about 20 had hepatocellular carcinoma, approximately 15 had melanoma, 9 had renal cell carcinoma and 9 had head and neck cancer. The dose-escalation cohort was over 70% male with a mean age of approximately 59 years, ranging from 23 to 79. Patients were allowed to have had prior anti-PD-1, anti-PD-L1 or anti-CTLA-4 therapy, and approximately 40% of the dose-escalation patients had been treated with checkpoint inhibitors. Partial responses occurred in three dose-escalation patients, of whom one had hepatocellular carcinoma and two had cutaneous melanoma. The point of sequencing TCRbeta in the periphery was to test whether ivuxolimab changed TCR sequence diversity and drove clonal T-cell expansion. The paper describes the monotherapy dose-escalation part (N ≈ 51 patients) of the phase I trial of ivuxolimab. Overall study outcomes, separate from this receptor: Partial responders in the 0.1-3.0 mg/kg groups had among the lowest normalized peripheral clonal expansion, especially among CD8+ T cells. Low levels of normalized T-cell clonal expansion were also seen in some patients who did not respond. At doses from 0.1 to 3.0 mg/kg, clonal expansion was seen in both CD4+ and CD8+ blood T cells between baseline and week 6. Which antigens the clonally expanded peripheral T cells were specific for was not determined. After ivuxolimab, CD8+ T cells had more expanded clones than CD4+ T cells on average.

A remark on this clone: Its antigen target is currently unknown. Base qualities are not provided; no much larger clone lies one nucleotide away.

Patients with autoimmune disease history or receiving systemic immunosuppression were excluded from the trial. Peripheral blood for TCR sequencing was drawn from every dose cohort at baseline, at cycle 4 day 1 and at cycle 7 day 1. The samples were taken from a phase I, first-in-human, multicenter, open-label dose-escalation trial of ivuxolimab. Adults with locally advanced or metastatic melanoma, renal cell carcinoma, hepatocellular carcinoma or head and neck squamous cell carcinoma were enrolled in the trial. Before TCR sequencing, CD4+ and CD8+ T cells were separately sorted from peripheral blood. Genomic DNA was extracted from sorted cells for sequencing of the TCRbeta CDR3 region. The immunoSEQ Assay was used for sequencing of TCRbeta CDR3 regions. Drawn from immuneACCESS, this table holds only the in-frame rearrangements with V and J called that TCRdb kept. Clones are partly lost; checked studies trace under half to an unresolved V gene and leave the rest unexplained. Present in this sample are 65,000 to 75,000 clones, over 80% of which were seen just once. The ten largest account for roughly 4% of the sample.

The specimen was CD4+ or CD8+ T cells sorted from blood, collected in a trial of the OX40 agonist ivuxolimab. The source of this sequence is an adult with an advanced solid tumor such as melanoma, head and neck, liver or kidney cancer.

The bases read TGTGCCAGCAGGCTGACAGCCAGCAATCAGCCCCAGCATTTT. Its coded protein is CASRLTASNQPQHF. Recombination joined TRBV6-1 with TRBJ1-5; a weak D assignment points to TRBD1 (5 bases agree). Between the V and J ends, shortened by 6 bases and 1 base respectively, the junction contains 10 bases. The germline V gene yields MNHNS for CDR1 and SASEGT for CDR2. The CDR3, cysteine through phenylalanine, is 14 amino acids long. The kept DNA is CDR3 alone, 42 bases in frame from the first base.